The present TCR beta chain was sequenced within a study of beta chain features in type 1 diabetes. Whole-study results and caveats: People with Type 1 diabetes carried modestly yet significantly shorter TCRB CDR3s in all four CD4+ subsets.

CDR3 length: 13 amino acids. The germline CDR1 and CDR2 sequences are SQVTM and ANQGSEA. V lost 2 bases, J lost 6 bases, and 3 bases stayed unmatched. This clone was recorded a few times. The antigen is not known. Each population that was sorted was more than 98% pure. Reverse transcribing all isolated RNA meant expressed TCRB transcripts were sequenced. TCRdb's copy holds only in-frame clones and misses some; the assay was immunoSEQ multiplex PCR. The repertoire has under 300,000 clones, approximately 15% of them found once; the top ten carry approximately 0.018%. The specimen sequenced was naive CD4+ T cells from blood. V gene TRBV29-1 combines with J gene TRBJ1-5; 8 bases agree with TRBD1. This receptor was identified in a man in his thirties or forties with type 1 diabetes. The CDR3 region is CSVESGGGQPQHF. As DNA, the CDR3 is TGCAGCGTTGAATCAGGGGGCGGTCAGCCCCAGCATTTT.